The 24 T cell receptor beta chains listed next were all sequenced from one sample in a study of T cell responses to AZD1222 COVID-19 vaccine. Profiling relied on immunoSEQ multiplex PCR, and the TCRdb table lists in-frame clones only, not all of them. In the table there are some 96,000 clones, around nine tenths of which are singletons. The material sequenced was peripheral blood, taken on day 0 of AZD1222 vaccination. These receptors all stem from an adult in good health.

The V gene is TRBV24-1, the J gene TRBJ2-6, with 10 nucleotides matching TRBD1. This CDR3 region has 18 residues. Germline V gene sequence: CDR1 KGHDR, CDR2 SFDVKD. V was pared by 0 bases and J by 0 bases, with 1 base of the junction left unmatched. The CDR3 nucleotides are TGTGCCACCAGTGATTTGGGGGACAGGGGCTCTGGGGCCAACGTCCTGACTTTC. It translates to CATSDLGDRGSGANVLTF.

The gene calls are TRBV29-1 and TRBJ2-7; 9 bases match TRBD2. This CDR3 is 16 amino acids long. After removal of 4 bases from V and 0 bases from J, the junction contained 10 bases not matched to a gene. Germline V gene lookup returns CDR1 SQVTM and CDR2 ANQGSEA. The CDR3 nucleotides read TGCAGCGTTGCGGGCGGGGGGGCATCTTTCTCCTACGAGCAGTACTTC. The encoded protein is CSVAGGGASFSYEQYF.

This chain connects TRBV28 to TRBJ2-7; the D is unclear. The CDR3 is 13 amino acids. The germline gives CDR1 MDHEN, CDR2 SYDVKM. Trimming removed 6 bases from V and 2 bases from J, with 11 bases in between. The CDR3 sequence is CASSSRLPYEQYF. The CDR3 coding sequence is TGTGCCAGCAGCAGCCGATTACCCTACGAGCAGTACTTC.

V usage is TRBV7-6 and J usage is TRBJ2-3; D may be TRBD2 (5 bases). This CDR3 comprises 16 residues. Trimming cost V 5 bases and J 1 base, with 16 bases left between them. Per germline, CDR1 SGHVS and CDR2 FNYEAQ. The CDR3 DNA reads TGTGCCAGCAGCCAGAGGTGGGGAGCGGGCACAGATACGCAGTATTTT. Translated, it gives CASSQRWGAGTDTQYF.

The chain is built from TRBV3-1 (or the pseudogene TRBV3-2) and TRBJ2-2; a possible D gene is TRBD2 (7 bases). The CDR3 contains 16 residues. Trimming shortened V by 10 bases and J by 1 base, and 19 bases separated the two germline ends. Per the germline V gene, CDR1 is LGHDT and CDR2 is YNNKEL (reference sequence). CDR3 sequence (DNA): TGTGCCACCACGAGGGGGGGGCGCCAGAACACCGGGGAGCTGTTTTTT. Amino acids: CATTRGGRQNTGELFF.

CDR3: CASSLSLTSYEQYF. CDR3 DNA sequence: TGTGCCAGCAGCCTCTCTTTAACCTCCTACGAGCAGTACTTC. The V gene is TRBV5-4, the J gene TRBJ2-7; no firm D call. The CDR3 is made up of 14 amino acids. V was pared by 4 bases and J by 0 bases, with 11 bases between. In germline, CDR1 is SGHNT, CDR2 YYREEE (reference sequence).

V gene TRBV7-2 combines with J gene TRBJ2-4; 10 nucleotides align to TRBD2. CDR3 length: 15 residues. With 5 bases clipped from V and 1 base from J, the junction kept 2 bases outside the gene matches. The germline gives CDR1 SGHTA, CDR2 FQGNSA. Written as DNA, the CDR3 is TGTGCCAGCAGCGCGACTAGCGGGGCCAAAAACATTCAGTACTTC. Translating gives CASSATSGAKNIQYF.

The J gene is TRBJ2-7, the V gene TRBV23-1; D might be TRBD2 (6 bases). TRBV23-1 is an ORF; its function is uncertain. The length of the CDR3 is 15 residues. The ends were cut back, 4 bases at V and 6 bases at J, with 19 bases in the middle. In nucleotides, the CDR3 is TGCGCCAGCAGTCTTGGCCCGACGGGAGTTGGCGAGCAGTACTTC. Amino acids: CASSLGPTGVGEQYF.

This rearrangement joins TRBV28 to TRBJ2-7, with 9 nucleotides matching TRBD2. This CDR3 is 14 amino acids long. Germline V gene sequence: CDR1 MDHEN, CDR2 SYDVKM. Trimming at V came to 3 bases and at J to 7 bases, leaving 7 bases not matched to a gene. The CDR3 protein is CASSLVAGAGEQYF. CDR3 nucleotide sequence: TGTGCCAGCAGTTTGGTAGCGGGGGCAGGGGAGCAGTACTTC.

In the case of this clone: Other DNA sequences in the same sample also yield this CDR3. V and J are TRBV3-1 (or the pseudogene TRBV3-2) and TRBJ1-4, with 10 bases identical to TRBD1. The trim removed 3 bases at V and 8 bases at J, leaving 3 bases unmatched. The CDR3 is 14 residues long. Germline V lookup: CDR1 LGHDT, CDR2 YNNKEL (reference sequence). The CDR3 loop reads CASSQRQGAEKLFF. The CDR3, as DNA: TGTGCCAGCAGCCAGCGACAGGGGGCAGAAAAACTGTTTTTT.

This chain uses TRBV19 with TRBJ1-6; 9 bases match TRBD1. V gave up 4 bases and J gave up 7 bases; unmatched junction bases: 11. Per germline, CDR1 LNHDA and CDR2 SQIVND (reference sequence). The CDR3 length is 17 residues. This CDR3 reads CASSTEEGTGPNSPLHF. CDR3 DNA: TGTGCCAGTAGTACAGAGGAGGGGACAGGGCCCAATTCACCCCTCCACTTT.

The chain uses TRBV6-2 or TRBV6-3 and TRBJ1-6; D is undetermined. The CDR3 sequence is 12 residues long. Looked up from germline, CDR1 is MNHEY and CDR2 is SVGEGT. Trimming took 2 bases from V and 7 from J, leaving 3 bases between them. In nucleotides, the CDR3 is TGTGCCAGCAGTTACGGGAATTCACCCCTCCACTTT. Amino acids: CASSYGNSPLHF.

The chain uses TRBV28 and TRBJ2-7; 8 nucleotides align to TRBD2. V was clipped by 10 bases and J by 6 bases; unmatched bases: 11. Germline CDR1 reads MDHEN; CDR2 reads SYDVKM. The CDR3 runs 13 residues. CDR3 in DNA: TGTGCCACCGGGGGGGCCCTCCCCTTCGAGCAGTACTTC. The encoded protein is CATGGALPFEQYF.

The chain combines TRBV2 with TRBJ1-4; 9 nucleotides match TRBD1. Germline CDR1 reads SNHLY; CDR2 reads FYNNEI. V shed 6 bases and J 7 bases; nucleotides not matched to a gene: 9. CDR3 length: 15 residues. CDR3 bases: TGTGCCAGCAGCCCATCCGGGACAGGGAGTGAAAAACTGTTTTTT. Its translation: CASSPSGTGSEKLFF.

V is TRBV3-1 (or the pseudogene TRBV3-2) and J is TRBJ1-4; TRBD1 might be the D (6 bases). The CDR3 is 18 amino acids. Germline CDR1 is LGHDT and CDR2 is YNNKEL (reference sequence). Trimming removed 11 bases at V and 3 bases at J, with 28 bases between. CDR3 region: CAAPSFCRGPRANEKLFF. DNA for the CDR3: TGTGCCGCGCCCTCATTCTGCAGGGGTCCCAGGGCTAATGAAAAACTGTTTTTT.

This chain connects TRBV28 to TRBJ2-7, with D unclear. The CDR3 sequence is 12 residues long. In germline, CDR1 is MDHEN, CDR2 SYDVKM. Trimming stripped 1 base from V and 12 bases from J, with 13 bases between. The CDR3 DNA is TGTGCCAGCAGTTTATTCCCGGACCACCCGTACTTC. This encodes CASSLFPDHPYF.

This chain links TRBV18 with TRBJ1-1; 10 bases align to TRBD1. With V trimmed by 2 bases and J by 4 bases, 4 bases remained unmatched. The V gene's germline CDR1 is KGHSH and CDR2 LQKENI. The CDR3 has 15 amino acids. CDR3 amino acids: CASSPDGQGGTEAFF. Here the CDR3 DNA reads TGTGCCAGCTCACCAGATGGACAGGGGGGCACTGAAGCTTTCTTT.

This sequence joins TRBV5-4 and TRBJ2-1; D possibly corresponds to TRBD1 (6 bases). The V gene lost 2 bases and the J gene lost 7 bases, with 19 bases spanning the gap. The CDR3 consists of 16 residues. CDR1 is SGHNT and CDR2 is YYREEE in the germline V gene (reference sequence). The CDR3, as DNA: TGTGCCAGCAGCTTATCCGCACAGGGAGTAAGAAATGAGCAGTTCTTC. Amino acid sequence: CASSLSAQGVRNEQFF. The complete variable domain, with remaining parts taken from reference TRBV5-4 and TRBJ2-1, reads ETGVTQSPTHLIKTRGQQVTLRCSSQSGHNTVSWYQQALGQGPQFIFQYYREEENGRGNFPPRFSGLQFPNYSSELNVNALELDDSALYLCASSLSAQGVRNEQFFGPGTRLTVL.

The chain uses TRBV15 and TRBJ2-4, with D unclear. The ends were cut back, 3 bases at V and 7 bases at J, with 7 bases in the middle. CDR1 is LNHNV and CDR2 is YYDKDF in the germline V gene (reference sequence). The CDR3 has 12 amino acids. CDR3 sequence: CATSSPDNIQYF. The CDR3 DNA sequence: TGTGCCACCAGCAGTCCGGACAACATTCAGTACTTC.

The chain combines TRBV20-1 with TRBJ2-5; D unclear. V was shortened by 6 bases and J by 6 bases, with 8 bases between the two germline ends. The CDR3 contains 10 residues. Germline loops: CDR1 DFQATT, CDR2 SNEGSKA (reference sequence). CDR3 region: CSANQKTQYF. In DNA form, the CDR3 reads TGCAGTGCAAATCAAAAGACCCAGTACTTC.

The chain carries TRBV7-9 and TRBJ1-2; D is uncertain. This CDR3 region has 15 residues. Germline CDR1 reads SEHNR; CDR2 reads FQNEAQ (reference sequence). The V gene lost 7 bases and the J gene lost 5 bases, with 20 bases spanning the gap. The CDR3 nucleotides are TGTGCCAGCATGGATGCCGGGGATACCGGTTATGGCTACACCTTC. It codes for CASMDAGDTGYGYTF. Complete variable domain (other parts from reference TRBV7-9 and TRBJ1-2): DTGVSQNPRHKITKRGQNVTFRCDPISEHNRLYWYRQTLGQGPEFLTYFQNEAQLEKSRLLSDRFSAERPKGSFSTLEIQRTEQGDSAMYLCASMDAGDTGYGYTFGSGTRLTVV.

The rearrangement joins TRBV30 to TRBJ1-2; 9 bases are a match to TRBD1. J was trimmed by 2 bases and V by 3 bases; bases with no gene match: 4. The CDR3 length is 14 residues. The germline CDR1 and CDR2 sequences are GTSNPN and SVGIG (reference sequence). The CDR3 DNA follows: TGTGCCTGGAGGCGGGACAGGGTAAACTATGGCTACACCTTC. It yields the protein CAWRRDRVNYGYTF.

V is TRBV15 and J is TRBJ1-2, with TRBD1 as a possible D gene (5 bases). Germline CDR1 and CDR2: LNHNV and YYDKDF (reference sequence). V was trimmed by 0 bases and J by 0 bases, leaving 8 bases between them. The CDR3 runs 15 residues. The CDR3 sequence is CATSRDKGTNYGYTF. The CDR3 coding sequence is TGTGCCACCAGCAGAGATAAGGGGACTAACTATGGCTACACCTTC.

As DNA, the CDR3 is TGCGCCAGCAGCTTGGGACGGGACGCTAACTATGGCTACACCTTC. Its translation: CASSLGRDANYGYTF. The chain links TRBV5-1 to TRBJ1-2, with D possibly matching TRBD1 (5 bases). CDR1 and CDR2 from the germline V gene are SGHRS and YFSETQ. V dropped 0 bases and J dropped 0 bases, with 9 bases sitting between them. This CDR3 comprises 15 residues.